The clone carrying this T cell receptor (beta chain) was counted a few times. The target antigen is unknown. The CDR3 runs to 15 residues. The trim removed 0 bases at V and 3 bases at J, leaving 5 bases unmatched. Looked up from germline, CDR1 is LGHDT and CDR2 is YNNKEL (reference sequence). From the reads, TCRdb called clonotypes with MiXCR, one entry per CDR3 protein. The sample consists of 480,000 or so distinct CDR3 sequences, 10% to 12% of them appearing once. The source of the sample is a study of T cell repertoires in cytomegalovirus infection. Study-wide context: CMV infection plus the matching HLA type was flagged by public TCR beta signatures.

Study-wide results and caveats: Within the response measured ex vivo, HLA-C-restricted CMV-specific TCR beta clonotypes were dominant. Carriers of CMV and the relevant HLA type were discriminated by public TCR beta frequency.

The sample consisted of PBMCs. The gene calls are TRBV3-1 and TRBJ2-7; 7 bases line up with TRBD2. The receptor comes from a human donor in good health (CMV status not recorded). Some clones in this sample may be carry-over from other donors' samples. CDR3 in amino acids: CASSQEKLAYYEQYF. The CDR3 coding sequence is TGTGCCAGCAGCCAAGAGAAACTAGCGTACTACGAGCAGTACTTC.